These 26 T cell receptor beta chains came from one sample sequenced in a study of T cell repertoires in cytomegalovirus infection (dated by TCRdb to the late 2010s). The treatment or condition label here, explained by the study, means: in vitro stimulation with specific CMV peptide epitopes to enrich CMV-specific T cells. The sequencer was an Illumina HiSeq 1500. The public reads were run again by TCRdb, first through fastp at Q25 and then through MiXCR, and only productive beta chains were kept. Every CDR3 protein is listed once, alongside the most common genes and DNA of its rows. The sample table records more than 250,000 distinct CDR3 sequences; 25% of these occur just once. Clones ranked in the top ten supply about 14% of the sample. These receptors' targets are unknown. This sample comprised cultured PBMCs, obtained from culture after CMV antigen stimulation. The receptor source for this set is a human donor in good health (CMV status not recorded). Some clones in this sample may be carry-over from other donors' samples.

This clonotype was seen more than once but under ten times. The chain employs TRBV7-9 and TRBJ2-1; 8 bases match TRBD2. CDR1 is SEHNR and CDR2 is FQNEAQ in the germline V gene (reference sequence). This CDR3 is 19 amino acids long. V was clipped by 4 bases and J by 0 bases; unmatched bases: 14. The CDR3 protein is CASSSVTGGRTYSYNEQFF. In nucleotides, the CDR3 is TGTGCCAGCAGCTCCGTGACGGGCGGGAGGACTTACTCCTACAATGAGCAGTTCTTC.

This chain joins TRBV7-2 and TRBJ2-1, with a tentative D call TRBD1 (7 bases). The CDR3 spans 13 residues. V was pared by 3 bases and J by 8 bases, with 11 bases between. CDR1 is SGHTA and CDR2 is FQGNSA in the germline V gene. The CDR3 reads CASSFDRDYEQFF. The DNA of the CDR3 is TGTGCCAGCAGCTTCGACAGGGACTATGAGCAGTTCTTC.

The table lists this clonotype with a few counts. The rearrangement joins TRBV19 to TRBJ2-2; tentative D call: TRBD2 (5 bases). Trimming cost V 0 bases and J 0 bases, with 5 bases left between them. The CDR3 has 15 amino acids. CDR1 LNHDA and CDR2 SQIVND come from the germline V gene (reference sequence). The CDR3 reads CASSIDSANTGELFF. The CDR3 DNA is TGTGCCAGTAGTATAGATAGCGCGAACACCGGGGAGCTGTTTTTT.

The chain has TRBV11-2 and TRBJ2-3, with 11 nucleotides matching TRBD1. From germline, CDR1 is SGHAT and CDR2 FQNNGV. The CDR3 loop spans 15 amino acids. V shed 5 bases, J shed 3 bases, and the junction held 4 bases outside the gene matches. The chain's CDR3 is CASSPRDRGTDTQYF. The CDR3 DNA follows: TGTGCCAGCAGCCCCCGGGACAGGGGGACAGATACGCAGTATTTT.

CDR3 nucleotide sequence: TGTGCCAGCAGCCACTGGGGCCGGGCTCGCTCCTACAATGAGCAGTTCTTC. Amino acids: CASSHWGRARSYNEQFF. This chain links TRBV7-9 with TRBJ2-1; a possible D gene is TRBD1 (5 bases). Germline loops: CDR1 SEHNR, CDR2 FQNEAQ (reference sequence). The V gene lost 5 bases and the J gene lost 0 bases, with 17 bases spanning the gap. The CDR3 length is 17 residues.

This chain connects TRBV7-2 to TRBJ2-3; D gene unclear. The V gene lost 5 bases and the J gene lost 3 bases, with 12 bases spanning the gap. The germline CDR1 and CDR2 sequences are SGHTA and FQGNSA. CDR3 length: 14 residues. CDR3 amino acids: CASSPGESTDTQYF. Here the CDR3 DNA reads TGTGCCAGCAGCCCCGGAGAGAGTACAGATACGCAGTATTTT.

The CDR3 DNA sequence: TGTGCCAGCAGTTCGGGACTAGGCGAGCAGTACGTC. This sequence encodes CASSSGLGEQYV. V is TRBV6-2 or TRBV6-3 and J is TRBJ2-7; TRBD2 aligns across 8 bases. Germline trimming cut 4 bases from V and 6 bases from J; bases unmatched to any gene: 2. Germline CDR1 MNHEY, CDR2 SVGEGT. CDR3 length: 12 amino acids.

This clonotype was seen a handful of times. The chain links TRBV12-3 or TRBV12-4 to TRBJ2-2; possible D gene TRBD2, 6 bases. The CDR3 runs 15 residues. V was cut by 10 bases and J by 6 bases, with 21 bases left in between. The CDR3 DNA is TGTGCCACCGGGGTGGCAGGGAGGAGACCCGGGGAGCTGTTTTTT. Its translation is CATGVAGRRPGELFF.

This chain connects TRBV7-2 to TRBJ2-2; no clear D gene. This CDR3 has 13 amino acids. From germline, CDR1 is SGHTA and CDR2 FQGNSA. V was trimmed by 4 bases and J by 1 base, leaving 4 bases between them. In DNA, the CDR3 is TGTGCCAGCAGCTCCAAGAACACCGGGGAGCTGTTTTTT. It codes for CASSSKNTGELFF.

The V gene is TRBV12-3 or TRBV12-4, the J gene TRBJ1-1; no reliable D call. The length of the CDR3 is 16 residues. V lost 5 bases and J lost 2, with 18 bases in between. CDR3 amino acids: CASSLLVSRSNTEAFF. Here the CDR3 DNA reads TGTGCCAGCAGTCTCCTCGTCTCGCGTAGTAACACTGAAGCTTTCTTT.

This clonotype has more than one count but fewer than ten. J is TRBJ2-1 and V is TRBV6-2 or TRBV6-3; possible D gene TRBD1, 6 bases. The V end lost 6 bases, the J end lost 5 bases, and 20 bases lay between the germline ends. Looked up from germline, CDR1 is MNHEY and CDR2 is SVGEGT. This CDR3 is 16 amino acids long. The CDR3 loop is CASRYTDRTLNNEQFF. DNA of the CDR3: TGTGCCAGCAGATACACGGACAGAACCCTAAACAATGAGCAGTTCTTC.

V and J are TRBV12-3 or TRBV12-4 and TRBJ2-7; TRBD2 matches 7 bases. With 6 bases clipped from V and 6 bases from J, the junction kept 8 bases outside the gene matches. This CDR3 is 13 amino acids long. DNA of the CDR3: TGTGCCAGCAGCTACCGGGGGGACCGCGAGCAGTACGTC. Its translation: CASSYRGDREQYV.

V and J are TRBV6-8 and TRBJ2-3; 10 positions agree with TRBD2. The germline gives CDR1 MNHGY, CDR2 SAAAGT. CDR3 length: 20 amino acids. Trimming cost V 2 bases and J 4 bases; bases outside gene matches: 18. CDR3 loop: CASSYLFVEREGQLADTQYF. CDR3 bases: TGTGCCAGCAGTTACCTTTTCGTCGAGCGGGAGGGCCAATTGGCAGATACGCAGTATTTT.

The CDR3: CASSYSTYNEQFF. The CDR3 DNA reads as TGTGCCAGCAGTTACTCAACCTACAATGAGCAGTTCTTC. The chain uses TRBV6-2 or TRBV6-3 and TRBJ2-1, with D hard to call. V gave up 0 bases and J gave up 2 bases, with 2 bases separating them. The CDR3 is made up of 13 amino acids. Germline lookup yields CDR1 MNHEY and CDR2 SVGEGT.

The gene calls are TRBV18 and TRBJ2-1; the match to TRBD1 covers 12 bases. The CDR3 runs to 18 residues. Germline lookup yields CDR1 KGHSH and CDR2 LQKENI. V shed 6 bases and J 3 bases; nucleotides not matched to a gene: 12. The CDR3 DNA reads as TGTGCCAGCTCCCTCGGGACAGGGGGCTTTAGCGGCTACAATGAGCAGTTCTTC. Translation gives CASSLGTGGFSGYNEQFF.

This chain's CDR3 is CASSPGSLPTGGDEQFF. The DNA for the CDR3 is TGTGCCAGCAGTCCTGGGTCACTACCGACCGGAGGGGATGAGCAGTTCTTC. The chain couples TRBV12-3 or TRBV12-4 to TRBJ2-1, with D possibly matching TRBD2 (6 bases). The CDR3 contains 17 residues. V lost 5 bases and J lost 8, with 25 bases in between.

With respect to this clonotype: A single base separates this from a much larger clone, so it may be a read error. The gene calls are TRBV7-2 and TRBJ2-1; TRBD1 agrees at 9 bases. J gave up 7 bases and V 1 base, and 2 bases lay outside the gene matches. The germline V gene has CDR1 SGHTA and CDR2 FQGNSA. The CDR3 consists of 14 residues. The CDR3 nucleotides are TGTACCAGCAGCTTAGGGACAGGGGTAAATGAGCAGTTCTTC. It specifies CTSSLGTGVNEQFF.

The gene calls are TRBV4-1 and TRBJ2-7; D is undetermined. Germline CDR1 is MGHRA and CDR2 is YSYEKL. Trimming shortened V by 0 bases and J by 1 base, and 13 bases separated the two germline ends. The CDR3 totals 16 residues. The CDR3 DNA follows: TGCGCCAGCAGCCAAGATTCTGGCGCTTCTTCCTACGAGCAGTACGTC. Translated, it gives CASSQDSGASSYEQYV.

The J gene is TRBJ2-1, the V gene TRBV29-1, with D maybe TRBD2 (6 bases). The germline V gene has CDR1 SQVTM and CDR2 ANQGSEA. V was trimmed by 6 bases and J by 10 bases, leaving 13 bases between them. This CDR3 has 11 amino acids. CDR3 sequence (DNA): TGCAGCGTGACTAGTTTGGGGGAGCAGTTCTTC. Translating it yields CSVTSLGEQFF.

This sequence joins TRBV28 and TRBJ1-5, with D hard to call. This CDR3 has 11 amino acids. In germline, CDR1 is MDHEN, CDR2 SYDVKM. Trimming shortened V by 11 bases and J by 2 bases, and 7 bases separated the two germline ends. The CDR3, as DNA: TGTGCCGCTGGGCGCAATCAGCCCCAGCATTTT. This translates into CAAGRNQPQHF.

This clonotype has only a few counts. This rearrangement joins TRBV14 to TRBJ1-1, with 8 bases fitting TRBD1. Per germline, CDR1 SGHDN and CDR2 FVKESK. The CDR3 totals 15 residues. V shed 4 bases, J shed 5 bases, and the junction held 9 bases outside the gene matches. The chain's CDR3 is CASSRRTGKKTEAFF. The CDR3 DNA is TGTGCCAGCAGCCGCCGGACAGGGAAGAAAACTGAAGCTTTCTTT.

The chain is built from TRBV29-1 and TRBJ2-2; the match to TRBD1 covers 7 bases. The ends lost 1 base at V and 4 bases at J; junction bases unmatched: 9. Germline V gene lookup returns CDR1 SQVTM and CDR2 ANQGSEA. CDR3 length: 16 residues. CDR3 sequence reads: CSVEVPRQGGTGELFF. The CDR3 nucleotides read TGCAGCGTTGAAGTTCCCCGACAGGGCGGCACCGGGGAGCTGTTTTTT.

In this sample, this clonotype turned up a few times. The V gene is TRBV7-2, the J gene TRBJ2-2, with TRBD2 identical over 9 bases. The germline V gene encodes CDR1 SGHTA and CDR2 FQGNSA. Trimming cost V 2 bases and J 6 bases; bases outside gene matches: 10. This CDR3 is 17 amino acids long. The DNA of the CDR3 is TGTGCCAGCAGCTTACGGGGGAGCGGGGGGCCTCCCGGGGAGCTGTTTTTT. It encodes CASSLRGSGGPPGELFF.

J is TRBJ2-2 and V is TRBV6-8; unclear D gene. The CDR3 has 15 amino acids. The ends were cut back, 0 bases at V and 0 bases at J, with 5 bases in the middle. Germline V CDR1 and CDR2: MNHGY, SAAAGT. The CDR3 here is CASSYSNANTGELFF. The DNA for the CDR3 is TGTGCCAGCAGTTACTCGAACGCGAACACCGGGGAGCTGTTTTTT.

The rearrangement joins TRBV5-6 to TRBJ2-5, with D possibly being TRBD1 (6 bases). Germline CDR1 and CDR2: SGHDT and YYEEEE. The V gene lost 5 bases and the J gene lost 4 bases, with 15 bases spanning the gap. This CDR3 comprises 14 residues. The CDR3 DNA reads as TGTGCCAGCAGACCCTCAGGGGCTAGAGAGACCCAGTACTTC. Translation gives CASRPSGARETQYF.

The chain uses TRBV7-2 and TRBJ2-1, with 7 nucleotides matching TRBD2. V was pared by 5 bases and J by 4 bases, with 11 bases of the junction left unmatched. The CDR3 runs to 16 residues. Germline lookup yields CDR1 SGHTA and CDR2 FQGNSA. CDR3: CASSRPSGPGYNEQFF. In nucleotides, the CDR3 is TGTGCCAGCAGCCGCCCTAGCGGCCCGGGTTACAATGAGCAGTTCTTC.